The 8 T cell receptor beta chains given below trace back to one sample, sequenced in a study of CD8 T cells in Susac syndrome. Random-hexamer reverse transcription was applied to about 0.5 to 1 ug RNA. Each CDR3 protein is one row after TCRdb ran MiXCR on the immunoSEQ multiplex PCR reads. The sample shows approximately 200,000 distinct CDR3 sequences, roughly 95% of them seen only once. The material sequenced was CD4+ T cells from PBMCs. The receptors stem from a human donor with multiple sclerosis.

The CDR3 DNA reads TGTGCCAGCTCACAGTCTAGAGGGGACGGCTCACCCCTCCACTTT. Protein: CASSQSRGDGSPLHF. The V call is TRBV18, the J call TRBJ1-6; D might be TRBD1 (5 bases). The ends were cut back, 4 bases at V and 10 bases at J, with 17 bases in the middle. This CDR3 is 15 amino acids long. Per the germline V gene, CDR1 is KGHSH and CDR2 is LQKENI.

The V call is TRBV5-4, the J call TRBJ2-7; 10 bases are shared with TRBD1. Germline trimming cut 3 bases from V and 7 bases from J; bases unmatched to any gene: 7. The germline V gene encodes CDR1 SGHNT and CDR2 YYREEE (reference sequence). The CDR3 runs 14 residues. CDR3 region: CASSWGQGPGEQYF. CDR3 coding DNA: TGTGCCAGCAGCTGGGGACAGGGGCCGGGGGAGCAGTACTTC.

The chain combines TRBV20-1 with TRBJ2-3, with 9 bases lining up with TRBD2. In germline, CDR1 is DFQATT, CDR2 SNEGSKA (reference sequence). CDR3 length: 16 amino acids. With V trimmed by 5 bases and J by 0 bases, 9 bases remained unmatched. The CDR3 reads CSAPPASGASTDTQYF. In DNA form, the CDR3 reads TGCAGTGCTCCCCCGGCTAGCGGGGCTAGCACAGATACGCAGTATTTT.

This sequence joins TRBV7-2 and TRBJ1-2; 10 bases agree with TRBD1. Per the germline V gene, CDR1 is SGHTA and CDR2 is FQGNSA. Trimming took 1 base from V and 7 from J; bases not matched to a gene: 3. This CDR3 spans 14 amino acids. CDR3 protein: CASSLVGQGGGYTF. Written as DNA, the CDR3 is TGTGCCAGCAGCTTAGTAGGACAGGGGGGTGGCTACACCTTC.

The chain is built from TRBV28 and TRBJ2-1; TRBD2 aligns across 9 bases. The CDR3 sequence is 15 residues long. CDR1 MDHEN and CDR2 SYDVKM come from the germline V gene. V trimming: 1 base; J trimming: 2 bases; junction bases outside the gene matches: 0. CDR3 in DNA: TGTGCCAGCAGTTTATCTAGCGGGGCCTACAATGAGCAGTTCTTC. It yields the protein CASSLSSGAYNEQFF.

In DNA form, the CDR3 reads TGTGCCATCAGTGACCACGACAGGGGAGACACTGAAGCTTTCTTT. Protein sequence: CAISDHDRGDTEAFF. The genes are TRBV10-3 and TRBJ1-1; 8 bases align to TRBD1. Per the germline V gene, CDR1 is ENHRY and CDR2 is SYGVKD. This CDR3 contains 15 residues. V trimming: 3 bases; J trimming: 3 bases; junction bases outside the gene matches: 6.

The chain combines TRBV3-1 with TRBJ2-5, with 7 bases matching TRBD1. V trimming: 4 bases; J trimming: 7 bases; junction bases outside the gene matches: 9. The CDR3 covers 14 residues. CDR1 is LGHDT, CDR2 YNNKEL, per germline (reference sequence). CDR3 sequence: CASSPSTGLGTQYF. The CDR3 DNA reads TGTGCCAGCAGCCCCTCGACAGGGCTGGGGACCCAGTACTTC.

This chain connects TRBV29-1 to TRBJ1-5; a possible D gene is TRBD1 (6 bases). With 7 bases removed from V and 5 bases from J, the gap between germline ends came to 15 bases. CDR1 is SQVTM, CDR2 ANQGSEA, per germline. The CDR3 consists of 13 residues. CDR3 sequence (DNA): TGCAGCGCTTCGACAGGCCCCCATCAGCCCCAGCATTTT. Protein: CSASTGPHQPQHF.